The T cell receptor (beta chain) described here comes from a study of T cell clusters in autoimmune cytopenias (dated by TCRdb to about 2019). With regard to the full study: Healthy donor controls had a mean age of about 50 years and a median age of roughly 64 years, with about half of the roughly 45 female. A median TRB sequencing depth of 50,000 or so reads per sample was reached, and a median of about 2,000 distinct TRB clonotypes per sample was obtained. Autoimmune hepatitis repertoires were compared against more than 20 age- and sex-matched healthy donors. TRB and IGH repertoires from peripheral blood were sequenced in autoimmune cytopenia patients at active disease and during treatment follow-up, with healthy, CLL and autoimmune hepatitis controls included alongside. The goal of the study was to find out whether patients with autoimmune cytopenia have a disease-specific immune repertoire signature that could be used as a blood-based biomarker. For primary cytopenia the controls were 25 to 30 age-matched healthy donors, whereas for secondary cytopenia the controls were some 13 age-matched CLL patients. Overall results and qualifications from the work: Compared with active autoimmune hepatitis patients, healthy donors had almost three times as many exclusive TRB clusters, a finding consistent with an autoimmunity-wide signature. In the comparison of secondary cytopenia with CLL, no cluster-lack signature showed up, apparently because the dominant lymphoma-associated repertoire masked the signature. GLIPH suggested that primary autoimmune cytopenia patients lacked physiological T cell clusters: 50 to 55 clusters were exclusive to healthy donors versus some 18 exclusive to patients. The T cell clusters were defined in silico only, and their functional role remained to be validated experimentally. TRB repertoire shifts, with less even repertoires in secondary cytopenia and CLL, mostly reflected lymphoma bias rather than autoimmunity.

To amplify TRB rearrangements, a touch-down multiplex PCR protocol was run with the TRB-A and TRB-B primer pools combined in a single tube. Illumina adapters and sample indices were attached to the amplicons through two consecutive PCR reactions using Phusion HS II polymerase. The amplicons were purified from gel with the NucleoSpin Gel and PCR Clean-up kit, after which the amplicons were quantified by Qubit and checked for quality on an Agilent 2100 Bioanalyzer. Libraries were sequenced on an Illumina MiSeq using 600-cycle, single-indexed, paired-end runs. Processing in the source paper ran as follows. TRB reads were aligned and assembled with MiXCR version 2.1.12 using the default MiXCR reference library. Each unique CDR3 nucleotide sequence defined a clone, and only productive sequences with at least two reads were analysed. Repertoire diversity was assessed with alpha-parameterized diversity profiles (alpha 0 to 5), including the Shannon (alpha 1) and Simpson (alpha 2) indices, which were computed with an R script. Combinatorial TRB VJ usage was computed with the tcR package and compared between cohorts by principal component analysis with ade4. Using GLIPH, TCRbeta CDR3s were clustered on pairs of cohorts matched for age and read depth, and a Wilcoxon test was used to compare cluster frequencies. After the reads were reprocessed by TCRdb, one entry was made per CDR3 protein sequence, with no DNA. The V and J calls were not made by the authors but by TCRdb's processing. The data table for this sample lists approximately 16,000 distinct CDR3 sequences. The ten top clones hold 3% to 4% of the sample.

Details on this clonotype: The antigen this receptor binds is unknown.

Each sample's TRB amplification started from approximately 240 ng of peripheral blood genomic DNA, which corresponds to tens of thousands of genome equivalents. These data are also associated with another study on T cell repertoires in aging, cancer and after chemotherapy. As the second publication notes: Six donor age groups were covered, ranging from 30 or younger up to 70 or older, and each group contained at least three individuals. Control TCR repertoires from healthy donors were recorded across several months to years, and re-sampling revealed clear clonal overlap. In total, the full dataset held millions of TCR reads. Compared with age-matched healthy donors, untreated patients with hematological or solid cancers had significantly lower TCR diversity and higher clonality in blood. In healthy donors, the drop in TCR diversity with age came mainly from a loss of richness, whereas in cancer patients a loss of evenness also played a part. In both cancer cohorts, median generation probability rose over the chemotherapy interval, which suggests that the repertoire was reconstituted through rebound thymic output. It was noted by the authors that conclusions about immunological memory after chemotherapy cannot be drawn from the repertoire data. To examine immunoaging and T cell reconstitution after chemotherapy, the study profiled TCR beta repertoires in peripheral blood from healthy donors and cancer patients. A cohort of roughly 220 cancer patients (over 90 with hematological and approximately 120 with solid cancers) was assembled, and around 100 healthy donors were included as a reference group. TRB sequences were processed with MiXCR versions 2.12 and 3.0.5. Shannon diversity, evenness, clonality (one minus evenness), and alpha-parameterized diversity profiles from alpha 0 to 5 were included as repertoire metrics. Generation probabilities of clones in paired pre- and post-chemotherapy samples were computed with the IGoR algorithm.

The sample comprised peripheral blood. The sequence was obtained from a human donor in good health.

The CDR3 protein: CASSKRATNEKLFF. The sequence is built from TRBV19 and TRBJ1-4. The CDR3 goes from the cysteine to the phenylalanine over 14 residues. No DNA is listed. The germline V gene (reference sequence) provides CDR1 LNHDA and CDR2 SQIVND.